The entry below gives a single T cell receptor beta chain sequence along with its context. These data originate in a study of blood T cell repertoires in COVID-19. Across the whole study: Sources were T cells, B-cell-depleted T cells, or PBMCs; the material itself was cDNA or gDNA.

CDR3 length equals 14 residues. CDR1 is MRHNA, CDR2 SNTAGT, per germline. The ends lost 6 bases at V and 2 bases at J; junction bases unmatched: 5. In the authors' methods: By means of reference gene primer amplification, nucleated cell counts were estimated. TCRdb's table, derived via immunoSEQ multiplex PCR, lists solely in-frame clones and lacks some. The DNA was the basis for D and trimming; V, J and clone size are from that table. The data contain about 81,000 clones, about four fifths of them seen just once; the ten biggest clones take up around 12%. The sequenced sample was peripheral blood. The receptor was derived from a human donor in a cohort sampled during active COVID-19. This sequence joins TRBV6-4 and TRBJ1-1, with 8 bases fitting TRBD1. CDR3 residues: CASRPDRGNTEAFF. The CDR3 nucleotides are TGTGCCAGCAGGCCCGACAGGGGAAACACTGAAGCTTTCTTT.